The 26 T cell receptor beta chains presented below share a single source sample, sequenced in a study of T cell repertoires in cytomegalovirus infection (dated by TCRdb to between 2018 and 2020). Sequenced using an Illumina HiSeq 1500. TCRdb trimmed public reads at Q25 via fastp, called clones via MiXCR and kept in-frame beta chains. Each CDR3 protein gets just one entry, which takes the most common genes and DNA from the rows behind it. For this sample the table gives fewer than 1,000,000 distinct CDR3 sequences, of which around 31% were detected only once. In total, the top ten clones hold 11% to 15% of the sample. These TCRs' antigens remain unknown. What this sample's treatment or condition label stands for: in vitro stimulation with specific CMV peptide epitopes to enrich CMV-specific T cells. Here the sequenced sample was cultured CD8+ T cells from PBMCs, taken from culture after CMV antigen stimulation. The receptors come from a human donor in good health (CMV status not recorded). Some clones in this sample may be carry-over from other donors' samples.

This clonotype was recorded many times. The CDR3 loop reads CASSFRGSGELFF. The CDR3 DNA reads TGTGCCAGCAGCTTCCGGGGGTCCGGGGAGCTGTTTTTT. The J gene is TRBJ2-2, the V gene TRBV7-9, with D maybe TRBD2 (6 bases). V was cut by 3 bases and J by 6 bases, with 8 bases left in between. Germline loops: CDR1 SEHNR, CDR2 FQNEAQ (reference sequence). The CDR3 consists of 13 residues.

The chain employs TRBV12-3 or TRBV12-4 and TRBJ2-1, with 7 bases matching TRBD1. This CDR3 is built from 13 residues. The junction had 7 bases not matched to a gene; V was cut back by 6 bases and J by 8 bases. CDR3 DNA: TGTGCCAGCAGACAGGGGCATCCCCATGAGCAGTTCTTC. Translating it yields CASRQGHPHEQFF.

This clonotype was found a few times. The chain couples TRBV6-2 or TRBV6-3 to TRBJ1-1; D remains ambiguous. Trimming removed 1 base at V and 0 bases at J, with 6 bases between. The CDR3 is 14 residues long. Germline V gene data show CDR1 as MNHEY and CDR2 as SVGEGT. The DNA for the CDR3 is TGTGCCAGCAGTTACTTCGGGCTGAACACTGAAGCTTTCTTT. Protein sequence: CASSYFGLNTEAFF.

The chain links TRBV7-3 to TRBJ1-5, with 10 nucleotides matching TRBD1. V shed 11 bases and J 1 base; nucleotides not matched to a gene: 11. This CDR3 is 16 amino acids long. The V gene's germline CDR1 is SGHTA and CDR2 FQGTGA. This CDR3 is CAQKKRDRGSNQPQHF. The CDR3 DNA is TGTGCCCAAAAAAAAAGGGACAGGGGCAGCAATCAGCCCCAGCATTTT.

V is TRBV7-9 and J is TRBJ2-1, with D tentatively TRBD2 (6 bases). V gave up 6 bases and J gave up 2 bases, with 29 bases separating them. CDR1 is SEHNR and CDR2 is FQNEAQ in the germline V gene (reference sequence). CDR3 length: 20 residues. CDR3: CASRLGYDNAGGEAYNEQFF. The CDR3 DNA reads TGTGCCAGCAGGCTCGGGTATGACAACGCTGGCGGGGAAGCCTACAATGAGCAGTTCTTC. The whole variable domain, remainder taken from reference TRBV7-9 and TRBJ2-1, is DTGVSQNPRHKITKRGQNVTFRCDPISEHNRLYWYRQTLGQGPEFLTYFQNEAQLEKSRLLSDRFSAERPKGSFSTLEIQRTEQGDSAMYLCASRLGYDNAGGEAYNEQFFGPGTRLTVL.

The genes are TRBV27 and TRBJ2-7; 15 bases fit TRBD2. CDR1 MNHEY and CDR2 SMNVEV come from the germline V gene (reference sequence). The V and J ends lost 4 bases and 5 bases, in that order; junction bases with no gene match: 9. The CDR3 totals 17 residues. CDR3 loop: CASSSGLAGGPGDEQYF. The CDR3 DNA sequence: TGTGCCAGCAGTTCAGGACTAGCGGGGGGGCCTGGGGACGAGCAGTACTTC.

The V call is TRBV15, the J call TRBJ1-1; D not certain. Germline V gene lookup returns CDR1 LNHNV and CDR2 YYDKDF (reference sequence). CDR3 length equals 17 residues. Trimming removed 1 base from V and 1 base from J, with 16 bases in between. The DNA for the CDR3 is TGTGCCACCAGCAGAGTTGGGTACGGCAGCCAGAACACTGAAGCTTTCTTT. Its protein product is CATSRVGYGSQNTEAFF. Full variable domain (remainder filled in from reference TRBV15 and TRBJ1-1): DAMVIQNPRYQVTQFGKPVTLSCSQTLNHNVMYWYQQKSSQAPKLLFHYYDKDFNNEADTPDNFQSRRPNTSFCFLDIRSPGLGDTAMYLCATSRVGYGSQNTEAFFGQGTRLTVV.

This CDR3 is CASPRSFSDTQYF. The CDR3 nucleotides are TGTGCCAGCCCTAGGAGTTTTTCAGATACGCAGTATTTT. This chain connects TRBV7-6 to TRBJ2-3, with D hard to call. Per the germline V gene, CDR1 is SGHVS and CDR2 is FNYEAQ. There are 13 residues in the CDR3. Trimming pared 8 bases from V and 4 bases from J, leaving 13 bases between.

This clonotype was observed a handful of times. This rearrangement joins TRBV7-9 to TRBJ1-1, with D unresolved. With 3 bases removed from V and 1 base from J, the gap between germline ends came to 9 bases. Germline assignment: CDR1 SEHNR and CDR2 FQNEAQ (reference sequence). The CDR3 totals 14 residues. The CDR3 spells CASSFELGNTEAFF. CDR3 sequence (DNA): TGTGCCAGCAGCTTCGAGTTGGGGAACACTGAAGCTTTCTTT.

Written as DNA, the CDR3 is TGTGCCAGCAGCGAGGGGGGATCAACTAATGAAAAACTGTTTTTT. It specifies CASSEGGSTNEKLFF. The rearrangement links TRBV9 to TRBJ1-4; D perhaps matches TRBD1 (6 bases). Germline V gives CDR1 SGDLS, CDR2 YYNGEE. V dropped 3 bases and J dropped 0 bases, with 9 bases sitting between them. The length of the CDR3 is 15 residues.

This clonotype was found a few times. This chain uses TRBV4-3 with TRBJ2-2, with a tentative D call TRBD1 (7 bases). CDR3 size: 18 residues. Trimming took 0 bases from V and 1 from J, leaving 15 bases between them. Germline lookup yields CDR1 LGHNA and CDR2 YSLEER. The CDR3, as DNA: TGCGCCAGCAGCCAAGATGGGTGGCAGGGGGGGAACACCGGGGAGCTGTTTTTT. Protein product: CASSQDGWQGGNTGELFF.

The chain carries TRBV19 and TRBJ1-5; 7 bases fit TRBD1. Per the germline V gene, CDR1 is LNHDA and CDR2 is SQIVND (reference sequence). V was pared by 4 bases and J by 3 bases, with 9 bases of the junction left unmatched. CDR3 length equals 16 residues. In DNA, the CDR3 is TGTGCCAGTAGTAACCCGGACAGGTCTATCAATCAGCCCCAGCATTTT. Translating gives CASSNPDRSINQPQHF.

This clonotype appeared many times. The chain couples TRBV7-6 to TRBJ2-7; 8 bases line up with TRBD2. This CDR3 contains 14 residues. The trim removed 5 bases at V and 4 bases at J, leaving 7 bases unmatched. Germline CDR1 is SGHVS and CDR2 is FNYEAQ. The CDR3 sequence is CASSTRASGYEQYF. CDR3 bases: TGTGCCAGCAGCACTAGGGCTAGCGGGTACGAGCAGTACTTC.

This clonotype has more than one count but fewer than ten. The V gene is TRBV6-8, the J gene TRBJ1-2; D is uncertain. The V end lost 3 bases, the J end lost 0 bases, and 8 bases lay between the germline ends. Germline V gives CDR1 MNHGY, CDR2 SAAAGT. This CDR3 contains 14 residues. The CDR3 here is CASSYSFANYGYTF. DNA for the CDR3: TGTGCCAGCAGTTATTCCTTCGCTAACTATGGCTACACCTTC.

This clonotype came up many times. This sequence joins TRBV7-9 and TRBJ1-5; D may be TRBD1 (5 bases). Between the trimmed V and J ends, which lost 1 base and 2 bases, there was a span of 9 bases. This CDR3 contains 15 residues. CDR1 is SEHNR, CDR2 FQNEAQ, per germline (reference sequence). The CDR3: CASSLGQYGNQPQHF. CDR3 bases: TGTGCCAGCAGCTTAGGACAGTATGGCAATCAGCCCCAGCATTTT.

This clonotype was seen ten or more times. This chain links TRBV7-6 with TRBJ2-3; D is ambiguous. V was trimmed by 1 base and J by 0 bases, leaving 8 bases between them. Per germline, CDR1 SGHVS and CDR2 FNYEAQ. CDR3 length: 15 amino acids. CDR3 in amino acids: CASSLGVPSTDTQYF. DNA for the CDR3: TGTGCCAGCAGCTTAGGTGTCCCAAGCACAGATACGCAGTATTTT.

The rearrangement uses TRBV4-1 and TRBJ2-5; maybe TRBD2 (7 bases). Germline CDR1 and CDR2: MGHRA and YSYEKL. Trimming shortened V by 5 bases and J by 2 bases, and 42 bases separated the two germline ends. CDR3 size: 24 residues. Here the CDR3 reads CASSENHAVRHAGAGPYEQETQYF. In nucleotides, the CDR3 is TGCGCCAGCAGCGAAAACCACGCGGTGCGACACGCGGGGGCCGGGCCCTATGAGCAAGAGACCCAGTACTTC.

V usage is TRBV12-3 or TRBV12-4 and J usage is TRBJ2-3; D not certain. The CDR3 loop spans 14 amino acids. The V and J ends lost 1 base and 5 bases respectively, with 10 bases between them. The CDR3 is CASSLGPPVDTQYF. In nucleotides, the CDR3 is TGTGCCAGCAGTTTAGGCCCCCCGGTAGATACGCAGTATTTT.

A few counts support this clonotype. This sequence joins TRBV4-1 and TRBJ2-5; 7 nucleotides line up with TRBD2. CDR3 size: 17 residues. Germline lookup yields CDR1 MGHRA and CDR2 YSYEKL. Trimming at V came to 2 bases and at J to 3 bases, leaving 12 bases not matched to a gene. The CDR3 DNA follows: TGCGCCAGCAGCCAAATCGGGGGGAATCCGACGGAAGAGACCCAGTACTTC. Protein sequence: CASSQIGGNPTEETQYF.

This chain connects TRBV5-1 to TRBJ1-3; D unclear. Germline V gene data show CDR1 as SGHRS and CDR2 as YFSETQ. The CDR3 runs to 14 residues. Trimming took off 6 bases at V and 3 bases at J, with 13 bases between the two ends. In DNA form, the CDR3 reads TGCGCCAGCAACATCGCCCGACTTGGAAACACCATATATTTT. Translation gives CASNIARLGNTIYF. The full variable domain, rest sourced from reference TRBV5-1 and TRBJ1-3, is KAGVTQTPRYLIKTRGQQVTLSCSPISGHRSVSWYQQTPGQGLQFLFEYFSETQRNKGNFPGRFSGRQFSNSRSEMNVSTLELGDSALYLCASNIARLGNTIYFGEGSWLTVV.

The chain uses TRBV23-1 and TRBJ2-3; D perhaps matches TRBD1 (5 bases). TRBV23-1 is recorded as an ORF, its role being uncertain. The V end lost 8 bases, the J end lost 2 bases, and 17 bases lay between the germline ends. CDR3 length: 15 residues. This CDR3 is CASGRGPRATDTQYF. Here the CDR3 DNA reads TGCGCCAGCGGTAGGGGCCCACGGGCCACAGATACGCAGTATTTT.

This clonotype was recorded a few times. The CDR3 loop reads CASSEDRGPSTEAFF. In DNA, the CDR3 is TGTGCCAGCAGTGAGGACAGGGGGCCCAGCACTGAAGCTTTCTTT. The chain is built from TRBV6-1 and TRBJ1-1; 11 bases are a match to TRBD1. CDR3 length equals 15 residues. CDR1 is MNHNS, CDR2 SASEGT, per germline. Trimming cost V 3 bases and J 4 bases; bases outside gene matches: 4.

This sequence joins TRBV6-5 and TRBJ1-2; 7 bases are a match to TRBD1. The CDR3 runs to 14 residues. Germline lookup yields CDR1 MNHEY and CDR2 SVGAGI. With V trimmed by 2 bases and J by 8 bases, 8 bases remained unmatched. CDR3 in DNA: TGTGCCAGCAGTTACACGACAGGGTATGAAGGCTACACCTTC. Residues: CASSYTTGYEGYTF.

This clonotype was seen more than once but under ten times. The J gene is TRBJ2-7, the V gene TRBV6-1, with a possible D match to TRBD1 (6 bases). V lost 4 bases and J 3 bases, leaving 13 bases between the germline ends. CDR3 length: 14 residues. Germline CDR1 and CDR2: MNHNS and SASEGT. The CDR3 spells CASSVRGSRYEQYV. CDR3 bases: TGTGCCAGCAGTGTAAGGGGGTCGCGCTACGAGCAGTACGTC.

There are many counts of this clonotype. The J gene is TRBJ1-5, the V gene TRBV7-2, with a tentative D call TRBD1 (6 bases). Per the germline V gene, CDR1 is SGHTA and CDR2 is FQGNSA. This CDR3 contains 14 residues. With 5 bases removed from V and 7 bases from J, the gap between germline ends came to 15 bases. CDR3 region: CASSPEGRGQPQHF. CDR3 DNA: TGTGCCAGCAGCCCAGAGGGCAGGGGACAGCCCCAGCATTTT.

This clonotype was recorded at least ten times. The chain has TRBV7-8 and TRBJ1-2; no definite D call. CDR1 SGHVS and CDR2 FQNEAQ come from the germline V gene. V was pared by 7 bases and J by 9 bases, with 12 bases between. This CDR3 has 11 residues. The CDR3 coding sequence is TGTGCCAGCAAGGGTTCTAATAGCTACACCTTC. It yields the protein CASKGSNSYTF.